What follows describes a single T cell receptor beta chain. This clone was seen once. Its antigen target is currently unknown. No quality values exist for individual bases; no much larger clone is one base distant. Genomic DNA was extracted with the Qiagen DNeasy kit from unsorted PBMCs and from negatively selected CD4+ and CD8+ fractions. TCR beta CDR3 regions were subjected to amplification by immunoSEQ multiplex PCR with primers that anneal to V and J segments. A synthetic immune receptor repertoire was used to minimize amplification bias, and remaining bias was computationally removed after sequencing. As for the original processing: Custom Python scripts were used to quantify repertoire diversity as the Shannon entropy index. Unsorted, CD4+ and CD8+ repertoires were examined separately, except in combined analyses, for which CD4+ and CD8+ sequences were merged in silico. A clone counted as expanded when the clone's frequency after treatment rose at least 2-fold relative to C1D1, and clones undetected at baseline were given a pseudocount of 0.5. Clones with 0 or 1 copy at C1D1 were classified as singleton clones, and clones with 2 or more copies were classified as non-singleton clones. Clones expanded in unsorted samples were assigned a CD4+, CD8+ or unknown annotation through matching of protein sequences in sorted samples from the same patient. Wilcoxon tests on paired samples were used to test changes in diversity from C1D1 to C4D1. TCRdb took this table from immuneACCESS and kept in-frame rearrangements with V and J called. Such tables lack part of the clones; where checked against another copy, unresolved V genes explain under half of the gap, and the rest is unexplained. The D gene and trimming were derived from the DNA, and the V and J assignments and clone size from that table. For this sample there are about 97,000 clones; roughly 88% appear just once. In total, the top ten clones hold approximately 12% of the sample.

Looking up the germline V gene (reference sequence) yields CDR1 LNHDA and CDR2 SQIVND. The CDR3 spans 14 residues, from the cysteine through the phenylalanine. Here the CDR3 DNA is all that survives: 42 bases in frame from base 1. At the junction V is shortened by 7 bases and J by 1 base, with 13 bases in between. In light of the paper, this sample's time point label describes: cycle 1 day 1 (C1D1), immediately before nivolumab initiation. Every trial patient had relapsed following autologous stem cell transplantation, and prior brentuximab vedotin exposure was what differed among cohorts A, B and C. The trial cohort comprised around 60 patients with relapsed/refractory classical Hodgkin lymphoma whose best overall responses were complete response, partial response or progressive disease. In the multi-cohort phase II CheckMate 205 trial, trial patients received single-agent nivolumab. An independent review committee assessed best overall response using the 2007 International Working Group response criteria. Trial PBMCs were collected immediately before nivolumab initiation (C1D1) and during therapy at cycle 2 day 1 and cycle 4 day 1. Peripheral blood was collected in 8 mL Vacutainer Cell Preparation Tubes, from which PBMCs were isolated by centrifugation and then cryopreserved.

The data originate from a study of PD-1 blockade in classical Hodgkin lymphoma (dated by TCRdb to 2020 to 2021). Context from the whole study: Nivolumab dosing was 3 mg/kg intravenously every 2 weeks, continuing until either disease progression or unacceptable toxicity. A peripheral blood immune signature of response to PD-1 blockade in classical Hodgkin lymphoma was defined using TCR beta sequencing and CyTOF. Results and caveats for the whole study, not just this receptor: A significant rise by C4D1 was seen in CD4+ but not CD8+ TCR diversity (p=0.0027 vs p=0.16), with the rise being most apparent in complete responders (p=0.02). Patients starting nivolumab less than 1 year after ASCT had lower diversity and were excluded from later analyses to avoid confounding by immune reconstitution. Trial patients with a complete response had baseline diversity similar to that of newly diagnosed patients, while partial responders and progressors had significantly lower diversity. Baseline TCR diversity was reported to be lower in newly diagnosed patients than in healthy donors and to be lower still in relapsed/refractory patients. The study was limited to a single clinical trial cohort, and causes of repertoire differences, possibly disease activity or prior therapy, remained undefined.

This clonotype was obtained from a human donor with classical Hodgkin lymphoma. The sample consisted of peripheral blood mononuclear cells (PBMCs), taken at baseline. Recombination joined TRBV19 with TRBJ1-1, with no confident D gene call. CDR3 sequence: CASKGWRGNTEAFF. The DNA sequence follows: TGTGCCAGTAAGGGATGGCGAGGGAACACTGAAGCTTTCTTT.